Following are 21 T cell receptor beta chains from one sample sequenced in a study of shared clonotypes between healthy human individuals. Terminally differentiated effector memory CD45RA+ cells were excluded from the naive CD8 cells, which were CD45RO-negative and positively selected for CCR7. Clones were read by immunoSEQ multiplex PCR, and TCRdb kept only the in-frame ones, dropping some. Here the sample spans about 2.1 million clones, around 93% being singletons. Material: naive CD8+ T cells from PBMCs. These receptors were taken from a man aged 18 to 30 in good health. Some clones in this sample may be carry-over from other donors' samples.

The CDR3: CASSYTTGIGQPQHF. The CDR3 DNA is TGTGCCAGCAGTTACACGACAGGGATTGGTCAGCCCCAGCATTTT. The V call is TRBV6-6, the J call TRBJ1-5, with 7 bases lining up with TRBD1. V was clipped by 2 bases and J by 6 bases; unmatched bases: 7. The CDR3 consists of 15 residues. Germline assignment: CDR1 MNHNY and CDR2 SVGAGI (reference sequence).

The chain uses TRBV19 and TRBJ1-2; the D is unclear. CDR1 LNHDA and CDR2 SQIVND come from the germline V gene (reference sequence). With 2 bases removed from V and 4 bases from J, the gap between germline ends came to 14 bases. There are 15 residues in the CDR3. CDR3 sequence reads: CASSITDGSLYGYTF. CDR3 DNA: TGTGCCAGTAGTATAACTGACGGCTCCCTCTATGGCTACACCTTC. Filled out from reference TRBV19 and TRBJ1-2, the complete variable domain reads DGGITQSPKYLFRKEGQNVTLSCEQNLNHDAMYWYRQDPGQGLRLIYYSQIVNDFQKGDIAEGYSVSREKKESFPLTVTSAQKNPTAFYLCASSITDGSLYGYTFGSGTRLTVV.

The rearrangement joins TRBV10-3 to TRBJ2-7; a weak D match, TRBD2 (6 bases). V was pared by 6 bases and J by 4 bases, with 16 bases between. The germline CDR1 and CDR2 sequences are ENHRY and SYGVKD. CDR3 size: 14 residues. Here the CDR3 DNA reads TGTGCCATCAGCGAGGAGGGCCGGACTTACGAGCAGTACTTC. Protein product: CAISEEGRTYEQYF.

This chain connects TRBV29-1 to TRBJ2-1; a weak D match, TRBD2 (6 bases). V dropped 7 bases and J dropped 2 bases, with 18 bases sitting between them. Germline values: CDR1 SQVTM, CDR2 ANQGSEA. CDR3 length: 15 residues. For the CDR3, the DNA is TGCAGCGGTGGTCGCGGGACCCGAACCTACAATGAGCAGTTCTTC. It specifies CSGGRGTRTYNEQFF.

The gene calls are TRBV5-1 and TRBJ2-5; D possibly corresponds to TRBD1 (6 bases). The CDR3 is made up of 13 amino acids. V lost 2 bases and J lost 5, with 10 bases in between. The germline V gene has CDR1 SGHRS and CDR2 YFSETQ. The CDR3 region is CASSLRQGETQYF. The CDR3 nucleotides are TGCGCCAGCAGCTTACGCCAGGGGGAGACCCAGTACTTC.

Remarks on this clone: Other DNA sequences in the sample encode the same CDR3. The rearrangement joins TRBV4-1 to TRBJ2-5, with D maybe TRBD2 (6 bases). The length of the CDR3 is 14 residues. Trimming pared 3 bases from V and 1 base from J, leaving 9 bases between. Germline V gives CDR1 MGHRA, CDR2 YSYEKL. The CDR3 reads CASSQSGRQETQYF. For the CDR3, the DNA is TGCGCCAGCAGCCAGAGCGGGCGCCAAGAGACCCAGTACTTC.

CDR3 residues: CASSLLLGVGNEQFF. The CDR3 DNA sequence: TGCGCCAGCAGCCTTTTACTAGGGGTTGGCAATGAGCAGTTCTTC. The chain couples TRBV4-3 to TRBJ2-1; D assignment may be TRBD1 or TRBD2 (5 bases each). V was trimmed by 4 bases and J by 6 bases, leaving 16 bases between them. Germline V lookup: CDR1 LGHNA, CDR2 YSLEER. This CDR3 spans 15 amino acids.

With respect to this clone: Possible read error: a much larger clone is one base away. Other DNA sequences of this sample code for an identical CDR3. V and J are TRBV6-1 and TRBJ2-7; D is unclear. V lost 3 bases and J 4 bases, leaving 4 bases between the germline ends. The CDR3 has 11 residues. Germline assignment: CDR1 MNHNS and CDR2 SASEGT. As DNA, the CDR3 is TGTGCCAGCAGTGACGGGTACGAGCAGTACTTC. Residues: CASSDGYEQYF.

V is TRBV5-5 and J is TRBJ1-4, with D unresolved. The CDR3 covers 16 residues. The germline V and J ends were trimmed by 4 bases and 5 bases, with 18 bases remaining between them. Germline CDR1 SGHKS, CDR2 YYEKEE (reference sequence). CDR3 residues: CASSPSSGIINEKLFF. In DNA form, the CDR3 reads TGTGCCAGCAGCCCCAGTTCGGGGATTATAAATGAAAAACTGTTTTTT.

As concerns this clone: Likely a read error: the CDR3 ends without its conserved phenylalanine or tryptophan. The DNA is omitted, as the CDR3 cannot be located on it reliably, and the CDR3 follows TCRdb's listing. V usage is TRBV23-1 and J usage is TRBJ2-7; TRBD2 is the table's D call and was not checked against the DNA. TRBV23-1 is assigned to the ORF class and has an uncertain function. The CDR3 comprises 10 residues, both ends counted. Here the CDR3 reads CASSQSPASG.

The chain recombines TRBV4-3 with TRBJ2-5, with D perhaps given as TRBD1 or TRBD2 (6 bases each). The CDR3 runs 16 residues. Germline-derived CDR1 and CDR2 are LGHNA and YSLEER. V was trimmed by 0 bases and J by 1 base, leaving 12 bases between them. DNA of the CDR3: TGCGCCAGCAGCCAAGATAGGGGGGTCGGCCAAGAGACCCAGTACTTC. This sequence encodes CASSQDRGVGQETQYF.

This chain joins TRBV19 and TRBJ2-5, with TRBD1 matching over 7 bases. CDR3 length: 14 residues. V trimming: 4 bases; J trimming: 5 bases; junction bases outside the gene matches: 7. Germline-derived CDR1 and CDR2 are LNHDA and SQIVND (reference sequence). CDR3 sequence: CASSTTGVGETQYF. The DNA of the CDR3 is TGTGCCAGTAGTACCACAGGGGTTGGTGAGACCCAGTACTTC.

The V gene is TRBV7-3, the J gene TRBJ2-2; D call uncertain. V lost 0 bases to trimming and J lost 4 bases, with 12 bases between them. The CDR3 is 16 amino acids. Germline V gives CDR1 SGHTA, CDR2 FQGTGA. The CDR3 nucleotides are TGTGCCAGCAGCTTAACGCCCATGGGTCGCACCGGGGAGCTGTTTTTT. Translation gives CASSLTPMGRTGELFF.

This sequence joins TRBV30 and TRBJ2-7; D is unresolved. Germline CDR1 GTSNPN, CDR2 SVGIG (reference sequence). The CDR3 length is 14 residues. V lost 5 bases, J lost 5 bases, and 19 bases lay in between. The CDR3 coding sequence is TGTGCCTGGGGGCGGTTAGCCCGCGCCCACGAGCAGTACTTC. Its translation is CAWGRLARAHEQYF. Complete variable domain (other parts from reference TRBV30 and TRBJ2-7): SQTIHQWPATLVQPVGSPLSLECTVEGTSNPNLYWYRQAAGRGLQLLFYSVGIGQISSEVPQNLSASRPQDRQFILSSKKLLLSDSGFYLCAWGRLARAHEQYFGPGTRLTVT.

V usage is TRBV6-6 and J usage is TRBJ1-3; D is ambiguous. V was cut by 2 bases and J by 15 bases, with 17 bases left in between. The V gene's germline CDR1 is MNHNY and CDR2 SVGAGI (reference sequence). The CDR3 totals 13 residues. The CDR3 spells CASSYGIGEVGYF. Here the CDR3 DNA reads TGTGCCAGCAGTTACGGGATTGGGGAGGTCGGATATTTT.

Remarks on this clone: Additional DNA sequences in this sample encode the identical CDR3. The chain is built from TRBV28 and TRBJ2-1; 7 bases agree with TRBD2. The CDR3 length is 14 residues. The germline CDR1 and CDR2 sequences are MDHEN and SYDVKM. The ends lost 7 bases at V and 1 base at J; junction bases unmatched: 4. CDR3 loop: CASTSGGSYNEQFF. As DNA, the CDR3 is TGTGCCAGCACCTCGGGGGGATCCTACAATGAGCAGTTCTTC.

This rearrangement joins TRBV5-1 to TRBJ2-7; the match to TRBD1 covers 11 bases. There are 17 residues in the CDR3. V lost 4 bases and J lost 1; bases outside the gene matches: 10. CDR1 SGHRS and CDR2 YFSETQ come from the germline V gene. The chain's CDR3 is CASSLLGQGGDSYEQYF. DNA for the CDR3: TGCGCCAGCAGCCTCCTGGGACAGGGGGGGGATTCCTACGAGCAGTACTTC.

The chain recombines TRBV23-1 with TRBJ1-1, with D hard to call. TRBV23-1 is an ORF; its function is uncertain. This CDR3 is 14 amino acids long. V was trimmed by 2 bases and J by 4 bases, leaving 11 bases between them. The CDR3 DNA is TGCGCCAGCAGTCAACCATACCTCATCACTGAAGCTTTCTTT. The encoded protein is CASSQPYLITEAFF.

This chain uses TRBV12-5 with TRBJ2-3; 9 positions match TRBD2. The V segment lost 1 base and the J segment 4 bases; nucleotides outside the gene matches: 6. CDR1 and CDR2 (germline): LGHNT, FRNRAP. This CDR3 region has 16 residues. The CDR3 sequence: CASGLEAGGSADTQYF. CDR3 bases: TGTGCTAGTGGTTTGGAGGCGGGAGGGAGCGCAGATACGCAGTATTTT.

The chain employs TRBV7-6 and TRBJ2-1, with 9 bases that match TRBD1. J gave up 7 bases and V 2 bases, and 6 bases lay outside the gene matches. Germline V gene lookup returns CDR1 SGHVS and CDR2 FNYEAQ. This CDR3 region has 15 residues. CDR3 nucleotide sequence: TGTGCCAGCAGCTTATCCGGGACAGGGTGGAATGAGCAGTTCTTC. Translated: CASSLSGTGWNEQFF. The entire variable domain, with the rest obtained from reference TRBV7-6 and TRBJ2-1, is as follows: GAGVSQSPRYKVTKRGQDVALRCDPISGHVSLYWYRQALGQGPEFLTYFNYEAQQDKSGLPNDRFSAERPEGSISTLTIQRTEQRDSAMYRCASSLSGTGWNEQFFGPGTRLTVL.

The chain employs TRBV28 and TRBJ1-4; TRBD1 agrees at 9 bases. Germline V gene data show CDR1 as MDHEN and CDR2 as SYDVKM. Trimming took 6 bases from V and 8 from J; bases not matched to a gene: 7. This CDR3 region has 14 residues. This chain's CDR3 is CASRRDRAEEKLFF. In nucleotides, the CDR3 is TGTGCCAGCAGGAGGGACAGGGCAGAAGAAAAACTGTTTTTT.